Sequencing of this T cell receptor beta chain was carried out in a study of beta chain features in type 1 diabetes. Study conclusions and caveats: In every one of the four CD4+ subsets, TCRB CDR3s were moderately but significantly shorter in Type 1 diabetes patients.

Per donor, one heparinised blood draw averaged about 100 mL. Comments on this clone: The antigen is not known.

Expressed TCRB transcripts were sequenced because the entire RNA isolate underwent reverse transcription. Produced via immunoSEQ multiplex PCR; TCRdb's table is partial and in-frame only. The profile covers 250,000 to 300,000 clones, with more than 13% appearing a single time and around 0.016% taken by the ten largest. The origin of this receptor is a man under 40 with type 1 diabetes. The sample taken for sequencing was naive CD4+ T cells from blood.

CDR3 region: CASSSASTSRYEQYF. CDR3 nucleotide sequence: TGTGCCAGCAGTTCCGCTTCGACTAGCCGCTACGAGCAGTACTTC. The chain employs TRBV28 and TRBJ2-7; 7 nucleotides agree with TRBD2. J was trimmed by 3 bases and V by 4 bases; bases with no gene match: 9. In germline, CDR1 is MDHEN, CDR2 SYDVKM. CDR3 length: 15 amino acids.